This T cell receptor beta chain stems from a study of T-cell memory formation after mild COVID-19. TCRdb recomputed calls from the 5' RACE reads with MiXCR, one row per CDR3 protein. Seen here are fewer than 450,000 distinct CDR3 sequences, roughly 21% observed once, and the top ten hold about 12%. Study-wide points: Whereas later expanders leaned CD4+, clones contracting day 15 to 85 showed a balanced CD4/CD8 makeup.

The CDR3 runs to 16 residues. The J segment lost 4 bases and the V segment lost 5 bases, leaving 7 bases of the junction unmatched. CDR1 and CDR2 (germline): MNHEY, SVGAGI. This clonotype turned up a few times. As yet, its antigen is unknown. The receptor was isolated from an adult woman who had mild COVID-19 (a few samples of this study predate the infection). Cell type and time point are not known. The chain links TRBV6-5 to TRBJ2-3; 12 bases are a match to TRBD2. The sequenced sample consisted of PBMCs or a T cell subset sorted from them (not recorded which). In nucleotides, the CDR3 is TGTGCCAGCAGTCAGCTAGCGGGAGGGCTGGCAGATACGCAGTATTTT. Translation: CASSQLAGGLADTQYF.